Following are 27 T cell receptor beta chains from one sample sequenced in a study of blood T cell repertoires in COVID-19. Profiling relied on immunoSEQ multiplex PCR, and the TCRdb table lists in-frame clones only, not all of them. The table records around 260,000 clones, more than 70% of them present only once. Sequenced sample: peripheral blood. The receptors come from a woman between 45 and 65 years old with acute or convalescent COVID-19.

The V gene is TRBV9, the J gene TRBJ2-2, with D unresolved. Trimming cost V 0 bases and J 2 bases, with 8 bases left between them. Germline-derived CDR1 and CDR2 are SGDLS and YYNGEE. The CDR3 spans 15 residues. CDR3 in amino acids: CASSVAGSNTGELFF. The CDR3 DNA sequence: TGTGCCAGCAGCGTAGCGGGTTCTAACACCGGGGAGCTGTTTTTT.

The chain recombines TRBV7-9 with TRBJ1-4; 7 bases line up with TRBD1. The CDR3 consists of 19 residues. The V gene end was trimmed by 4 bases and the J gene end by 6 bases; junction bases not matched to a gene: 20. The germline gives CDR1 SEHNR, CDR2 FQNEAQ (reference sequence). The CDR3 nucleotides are TGTGCCAGCAGCTCACTCCATCGGGACAGTCGCCTTTCTGATGAAAAACTGTTTTTT. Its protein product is CASSSLHRDSRLSDEKLFF.

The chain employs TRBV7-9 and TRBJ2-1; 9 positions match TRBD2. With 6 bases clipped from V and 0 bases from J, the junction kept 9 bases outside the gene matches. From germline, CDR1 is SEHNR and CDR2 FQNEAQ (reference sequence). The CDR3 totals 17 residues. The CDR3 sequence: CASSPTSGQPSYNEQFF. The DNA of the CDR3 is TGTGCCAGCAGTCCAACTAGCGGGCAACCCTCCTACAATGAGCAGTTCTTC.

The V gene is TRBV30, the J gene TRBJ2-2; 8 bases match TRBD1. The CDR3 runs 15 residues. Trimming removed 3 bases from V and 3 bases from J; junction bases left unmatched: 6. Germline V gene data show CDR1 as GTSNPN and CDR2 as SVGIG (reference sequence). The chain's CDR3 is CAWSVGQGDTGELFF. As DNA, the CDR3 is TGTGCCTGGAGCGTTGGACAGGGAGACACCGGGGAGCTGTTTTTT.

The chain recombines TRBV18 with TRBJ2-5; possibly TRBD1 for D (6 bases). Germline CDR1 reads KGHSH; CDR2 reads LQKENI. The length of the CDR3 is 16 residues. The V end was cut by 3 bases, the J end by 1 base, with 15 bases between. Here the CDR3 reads CASSPRPGDTQETQYF. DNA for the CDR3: TGTGCCAGCTCACCCCGCCCAGGGGATACCCAAGAGACCCAGTACTTC.

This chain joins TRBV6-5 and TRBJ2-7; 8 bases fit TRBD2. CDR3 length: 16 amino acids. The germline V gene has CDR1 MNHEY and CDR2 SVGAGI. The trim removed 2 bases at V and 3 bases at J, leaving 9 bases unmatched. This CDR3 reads CASSYRTSGSGYEQYF. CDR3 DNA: TGTGCCAGCAGTTACCGTACTAGCGGCAGCGGCTACGAGCAGTACTTC.

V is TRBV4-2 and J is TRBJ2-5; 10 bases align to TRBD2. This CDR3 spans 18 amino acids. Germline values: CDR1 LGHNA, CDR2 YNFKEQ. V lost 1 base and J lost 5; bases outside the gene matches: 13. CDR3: CASSQAGPWLAGEETQYF. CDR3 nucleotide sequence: TGTGCCAGCAGCCAAGCGGGCCCTTGGCTAGCGGGGGAGGAGACCCAGTACTTC.

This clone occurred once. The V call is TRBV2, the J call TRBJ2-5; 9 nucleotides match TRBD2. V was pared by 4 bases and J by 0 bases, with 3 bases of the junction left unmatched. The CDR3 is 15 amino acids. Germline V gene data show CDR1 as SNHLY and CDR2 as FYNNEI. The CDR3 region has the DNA TGTGCCAGCAGTGGGACTAGCGCGTACCAAGAGACCCAGTACTTC. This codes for CASSGTSAYQETQYF.

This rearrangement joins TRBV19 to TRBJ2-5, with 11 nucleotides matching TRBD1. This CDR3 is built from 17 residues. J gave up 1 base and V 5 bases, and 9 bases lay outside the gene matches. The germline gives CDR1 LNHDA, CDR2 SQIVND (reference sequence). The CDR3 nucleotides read TGTGCCAGTAGTTCCACCCGGACAGGGGGCGGCCAAGAGACCCAGTACTTC. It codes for CASSSTRTGGGQETQYF.

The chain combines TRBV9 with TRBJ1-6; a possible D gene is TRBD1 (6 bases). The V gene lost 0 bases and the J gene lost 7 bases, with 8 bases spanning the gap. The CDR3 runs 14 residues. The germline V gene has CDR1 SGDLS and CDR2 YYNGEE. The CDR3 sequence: CASSVEGVNSPLHF. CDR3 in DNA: TGTGCCAGCAGCGTAGAGGGGGTGAATTCACCCCTCCACTTT.

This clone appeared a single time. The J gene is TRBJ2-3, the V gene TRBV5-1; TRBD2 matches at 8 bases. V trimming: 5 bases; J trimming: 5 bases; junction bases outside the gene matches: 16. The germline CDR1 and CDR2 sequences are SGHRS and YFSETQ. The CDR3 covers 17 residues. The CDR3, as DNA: TGCGCCAGCAGTGCCGCGGGGGGCCTGATTCCCCGAGATACGCAGTATTTT. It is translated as CASSAAGGLIPRDTQYF.

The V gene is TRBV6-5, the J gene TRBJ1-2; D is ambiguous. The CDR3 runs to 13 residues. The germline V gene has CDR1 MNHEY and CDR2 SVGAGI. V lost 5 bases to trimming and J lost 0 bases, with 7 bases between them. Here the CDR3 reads CASSPLANYGYTF. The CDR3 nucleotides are TGTGCCAGCAGTCCCCTAGCTAACTATGGCTACACCTTC.

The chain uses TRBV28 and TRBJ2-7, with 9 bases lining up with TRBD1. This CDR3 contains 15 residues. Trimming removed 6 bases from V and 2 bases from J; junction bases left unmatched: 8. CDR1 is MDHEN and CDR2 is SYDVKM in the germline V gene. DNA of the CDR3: TGTGCCAGCAGCGTCGGAGGGACAGGGCCCTACGAGCAGTACTTC. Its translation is CASSVGGTGPYEQYF.

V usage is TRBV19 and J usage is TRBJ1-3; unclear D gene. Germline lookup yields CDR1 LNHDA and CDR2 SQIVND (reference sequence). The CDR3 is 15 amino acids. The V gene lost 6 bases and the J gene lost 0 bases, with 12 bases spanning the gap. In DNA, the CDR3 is TGTGCCAGTAGCCGACGGGTCCTCTCTGGAAACACCATATATTTT. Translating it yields CASSRRVLSGNTIYF.

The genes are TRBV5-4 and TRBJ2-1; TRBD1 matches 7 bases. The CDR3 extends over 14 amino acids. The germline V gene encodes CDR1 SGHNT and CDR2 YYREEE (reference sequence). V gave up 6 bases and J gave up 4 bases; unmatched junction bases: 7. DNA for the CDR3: TGTGCCAGCAACCCAGACAGGGAGTACAATGAGCAGTTCTTC. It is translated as CASNPDREYNEQFF. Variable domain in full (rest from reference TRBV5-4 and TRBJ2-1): ETGVTQSPTHLIKTRGQQVTLRCSSQSGHNTVSWYQQALGQGPQFIFQYYREEENGRGNFPPRFSGLQFPNYSSELNVNALELDDSALYLCASNPDREYNEQFFGPGTRLTVL.

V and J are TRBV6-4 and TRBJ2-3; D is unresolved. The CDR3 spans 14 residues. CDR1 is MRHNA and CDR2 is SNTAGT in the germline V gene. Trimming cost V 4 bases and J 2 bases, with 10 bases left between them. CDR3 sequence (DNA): TGTGCCAGCAGTGTAACCGGTTCCACAGATACGCAGTATTTT. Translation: CASSVTGSTDTQYF.

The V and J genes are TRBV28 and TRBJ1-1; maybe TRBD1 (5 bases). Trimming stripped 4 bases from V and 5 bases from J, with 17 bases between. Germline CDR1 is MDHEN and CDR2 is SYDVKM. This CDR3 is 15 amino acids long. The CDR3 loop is CASSSATASGTEAFF. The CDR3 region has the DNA TGTGCCAGCAGTTCGGCGACAGCTTCAGGGACTGAAGCTTTCTTT.

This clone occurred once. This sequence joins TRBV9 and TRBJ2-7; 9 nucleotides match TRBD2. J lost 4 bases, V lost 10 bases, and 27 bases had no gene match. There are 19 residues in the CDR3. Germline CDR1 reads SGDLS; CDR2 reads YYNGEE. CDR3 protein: CAGPGWASGDQRGEYEQYF. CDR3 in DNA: TGTGCCGGTCCAGGGTGGGCTAGCGGGGACCAGAGGGGCGAATACGAGCAGTACTTC.

CDR3 protein: CAISGLAGGKNNEQFF. The CDR3 nucleotides read TGTGCCATCTCCGGACTAGCGGGAGGAAAAAACAATGAGCAGTTCTTC. The chain carries TRBV10-3 and TRBJ2-1, with 14 bases fitting TRBD2. J gave up 5 bases and V 8 bases, and 8 bases lay outside the gene matches. Germline assignment: CDR1 ENHRY and CDR2 SYGVKD. CDR3 length: 16 amino acids.

The CDR3 is CASSSGQGDYSNYGYTF. The CDR3 DNA reads TGTGCCAGCAGCTCGGGACAGGGAGATTACTCTAACTATGGCTACACCTTC. This chain connects TRBV7-9 to TRBJ1-2, with 9 bases that match TRBD1. Germline V CDR1 and CDR2: SEHNR, FQNEAQ (reference sequence). The CDR3 length is 17 residues. J was trimmed by 0 bases and V by 4 bases; bases with no gene match: 9.

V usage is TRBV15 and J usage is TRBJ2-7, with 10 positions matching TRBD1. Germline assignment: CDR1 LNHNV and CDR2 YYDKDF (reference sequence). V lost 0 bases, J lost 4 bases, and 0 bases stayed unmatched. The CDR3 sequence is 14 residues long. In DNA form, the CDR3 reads TGTGCCACCAGCAGAGAGGGACAGGGGTACGAGCAGTACTTC. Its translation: CATSREGQGYEQYF.

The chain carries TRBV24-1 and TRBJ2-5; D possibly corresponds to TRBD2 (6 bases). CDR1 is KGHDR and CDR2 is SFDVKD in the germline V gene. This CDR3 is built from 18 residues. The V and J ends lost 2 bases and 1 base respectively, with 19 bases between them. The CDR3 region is CATSDSLELGGLQETQYF. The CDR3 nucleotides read TGTGCCACCAGTGATTCCCTGGAGTTGGGAGGCCTCCAAGAGACCCAGTACTTC.

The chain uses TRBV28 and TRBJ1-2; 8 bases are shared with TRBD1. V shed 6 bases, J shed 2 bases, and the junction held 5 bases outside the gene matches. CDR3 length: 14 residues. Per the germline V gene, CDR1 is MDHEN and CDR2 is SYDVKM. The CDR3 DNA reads TGTGCCAGCAGCCAGGGGGCGCGGAACTATGGCTACACCTTC. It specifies CASSQGARNYGYTF.

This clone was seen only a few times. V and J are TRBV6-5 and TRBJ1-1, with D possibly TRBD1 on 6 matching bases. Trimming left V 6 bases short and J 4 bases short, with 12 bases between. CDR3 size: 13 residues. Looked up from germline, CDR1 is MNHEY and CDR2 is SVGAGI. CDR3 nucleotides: TGTGCCAGCAGCAGGAAACAGGGCACTGAAGCTTTCTTT. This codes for CASSRKQGTEAFF.

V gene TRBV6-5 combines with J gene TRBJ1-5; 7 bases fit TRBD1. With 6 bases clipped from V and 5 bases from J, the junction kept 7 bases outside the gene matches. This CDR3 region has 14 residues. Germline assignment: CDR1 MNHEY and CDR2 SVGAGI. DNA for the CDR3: TGTGCCAGCAGCCTCGACAGGGTTCATCAGCCCCAGCATTTT. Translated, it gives CASSLDRVHQPQHF.

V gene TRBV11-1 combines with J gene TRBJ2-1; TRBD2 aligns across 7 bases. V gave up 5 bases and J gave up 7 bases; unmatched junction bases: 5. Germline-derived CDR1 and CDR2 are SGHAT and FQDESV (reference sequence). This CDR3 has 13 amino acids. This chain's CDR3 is CASSARGVNEQFF. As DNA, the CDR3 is TGTGCCAGCAGCGCCCGGGGGGTTAATGAGCAGTTCTTC.

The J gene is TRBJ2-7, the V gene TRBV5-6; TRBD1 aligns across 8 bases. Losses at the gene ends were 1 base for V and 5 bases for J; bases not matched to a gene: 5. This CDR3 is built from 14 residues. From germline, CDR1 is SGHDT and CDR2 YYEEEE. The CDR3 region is CASSLMDREHEQYF. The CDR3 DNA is TGTGCCAGCAGCTTGATGGACAGGGAACACGAGCAGTACTTC.